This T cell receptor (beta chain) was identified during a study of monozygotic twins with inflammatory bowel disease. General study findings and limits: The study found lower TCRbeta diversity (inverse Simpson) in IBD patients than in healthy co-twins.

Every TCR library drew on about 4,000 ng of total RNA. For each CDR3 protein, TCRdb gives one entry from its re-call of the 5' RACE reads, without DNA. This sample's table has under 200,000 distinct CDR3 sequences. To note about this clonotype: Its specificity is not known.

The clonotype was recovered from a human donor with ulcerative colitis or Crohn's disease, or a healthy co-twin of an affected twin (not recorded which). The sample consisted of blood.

CDR3 amino acids: CASSLGGGIDTQYF. The chain has TRBV7-3 and TRBJ2-3; the D call from TCRdb, TRBD2, cannot be confirmed without DNA. The length of the CDR3 is 14 residues. From germline, CDR1 is SGHTA and CDR2 FQGTGA.